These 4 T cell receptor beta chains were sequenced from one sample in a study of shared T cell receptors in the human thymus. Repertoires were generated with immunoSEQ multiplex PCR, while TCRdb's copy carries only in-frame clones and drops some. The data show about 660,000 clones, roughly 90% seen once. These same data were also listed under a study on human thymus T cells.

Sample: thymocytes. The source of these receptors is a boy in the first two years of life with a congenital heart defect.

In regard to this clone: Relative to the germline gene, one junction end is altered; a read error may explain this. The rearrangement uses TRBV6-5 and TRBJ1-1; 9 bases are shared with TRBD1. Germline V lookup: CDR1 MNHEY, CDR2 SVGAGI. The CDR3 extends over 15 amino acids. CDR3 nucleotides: TGTGCCAGCAGTCAACGACAGGGGGTGAACGCTGAAGCTTTCTTT. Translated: CASSQRQGVNAEAFF.

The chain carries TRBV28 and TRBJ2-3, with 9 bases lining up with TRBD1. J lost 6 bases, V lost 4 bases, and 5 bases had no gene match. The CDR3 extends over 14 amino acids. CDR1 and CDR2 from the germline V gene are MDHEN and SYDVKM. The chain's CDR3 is CASSWGQGYDTQYF. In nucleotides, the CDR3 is TGTGCCAGCAGTTGGGGACAGGGATACGATACGCAGTATTTT.

In DNA, the CDR3 is TGTGCCAGCGCCCCCCTCGGACAGGCGAGACAGCCCCAGCATTTT. As protein: CASAPLGQARQPQHF. The V gene is TRBV27, the J gene TRBJ1-5; TRBD1 matches at 7 bases. V was pared by 8 bases and J by 7 bases, with 14 bases of the junction left unmatched. This CDR3 is 15 amino acids long. CDR1 is MNHEY, CDR2 SMNVEV, per germline (reference sequence).

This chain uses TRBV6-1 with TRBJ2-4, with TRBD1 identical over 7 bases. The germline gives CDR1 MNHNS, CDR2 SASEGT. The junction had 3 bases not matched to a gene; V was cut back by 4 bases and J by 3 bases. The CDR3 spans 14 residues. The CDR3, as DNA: TGTGCCAGCAGTGGGCGACAGGGCAAAAACATTCAGTACTTC. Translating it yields CASSGRQGKNIQYF.